This TCR beta chain was captured in a study of cytomegalovirus exposure and HLA in healthy donors. Per the germline V gene, CDR1 is MDHEN and CDR2 is SYDVKM. The V and J ends lost 6 bases and 8 bases respectively, with 16 bases between them. The CDR3 runs to 13 residues. This clone has just a few counts. The PCR employed 60 Vbeta primers together with 13 Jbeta primers. Produced via immunoSEQ multiplex PCR; TCRdb's table is partial and in-frame only. The sample lists around 100,000 clones; 65% to 85% were seen once. The sequence was collected from a man aged 50 to 59 in good health and CMV-seronegative. The sample comprised PBMCs. V and J are TRBV28 and TRBJ1-1, with a weak D call TRBD1 (5 bases). The CDR3 loop reads CASSRPDRGEAFF. CDR3 coding DNA: TGTGCCAGCAGCCGCCCGGACCGGGGGGAAGCTTTCTTT.